This TCR beta chain was sequenced in a study of blood T cell repertoires in COVID-19. In the study overall: COVID-19 samples collected from the United States, Italy and Spain covered acute and convalescent phases.

The sample holds one count of this clone. The protocol was immunoSEQ multiplex PCR, while the TCRdb copy is restricted to in-frame clones and leaves out a portion. The sample holds roughly 340,000 clones, roughly nine tenths seen once. Germline assignment: CDR1 LNHNV and CDR2 YYDKDF (reference sequence). V gave up 1 base and J gave up 4 bases; unmatched junction bases: 3. This CDR3 has 15 amino acids. The rearrangement links TRBV15 to TRBJ1-4; 7 bases line up with TRBD1. This receptor was identified in a woman in her 30s with COVID-19, enrolled during active disease. Sequenced input: peripheral blood. CDR3 coding DNA: TGTGCCACCAGCAGAGCGGGGACAGATAATGAAAAACTGTTTTTT. Protein product: CATSRAGTDNEKLFF.